The rows below give T cell receptor beta chains drawn from one sample of a study of blood T cells in healthy people across ages. TCRdb reprocessed the 5' RACE reads with MiXCR, giving one entry per CDR3 protein. The sample has approximately 800,000 distinct CDR3 sequences; roughly 35% are singletons. The specimen was blood. The source of these receptors is a man between 18 and 35 years old in good health. Each CDR3 is given with its conserved first and last residue. Each record gives: V gene, J gene, CDR3 protein.

V gene: TRBV9; J gene: TRBJ2-7; CDR3 protein: CASSVGAEQYF
V gene: TRBV30; J gene: TRBJ2-7; CDR3 protein: CAWSGLADYYEQYF
V gene: TRBV12-3/TRBV12-4; J gene: TRBJ1-1; CDR3 protein: CASNLIGTVRGAFF
V gene: TRBV28; J gene: TRBJ2-3; CDR3 protein: CASSSPLEILTDTQYF
V gene: TRBV19; J gene: TRBJ2-3; CDR3 protein: CATQRGDTDTQYF
V gene: TRBV29-1; J gene: TRBJ1-4; CDR3 protein: CSVSGVLTNSVFF
V gene: TRBV7-6; J gene: TRBJ1-1; CDR3 protein: CASSLKDMNTEAFF
V gene: TRBV5-1; J gene: TRBJ2-7; CDR3 protein: CASSQELIYEQYF
V gene: TRBV6-6; J gene: TRBJ2-2; CDR3 protein: CASSYSGPNTGELFF
V gene: TRBV12-3/TRBV12-4; J gene: TRBJ1-5; CDR3 protein: CASSEWDDQPQHF
V gene: TRBV30; J gene: TRBJ1-2; CDR3 protein: CAWTVKGTYGYTF
V gene: TRBV12-3/TRBV12-4; J gene: TRBJ2-2; CDR3 protein: CASRPGQGAGELFF
V gene: TRBV25-1; J gene: TRBJ2-2; CDR3 protein: CASRVQGARDTGELFF
V gene: TRBV19; J gene: TRBJ1-1; CDR3 protein: CASSIRLGQSNTEAFF
V gene: TRBV28; J gene: TRBJ2-3; CDR3 protein: CASSFRAQGDTQYF
V gene: TRBV5-1; J gene: TRBJ2-4; CDR3 protein: CASSLGMADSKNIQYF
V gene: TRBV7-8; J gene: TRBJ1-1; CDR3 protein: CASSLVTGGNTEAFF
V gene: TRBV27; J gene: TRBJ2-7; CDR3 protein: CASSNGRGPYEQYF
V gene: TRBV20-1; J gene: TRBJ2-5; CDR3 protein: CSATSWTSGQETQYF
V gene: TRBV7-2; J gene: TRBJ1-1; CDR3 protein: CASSPSGHSNTEAFF
V gene: TRBV27; J gene: TRBJ2-1; CDR3 protein: CASSPTTSTNEQFF
V gene: TRBV20-1; J gene: TRBJ1-4; CDR3 protein: CSASGVRGTNEKLFF
V gene: TRBV21-1; J gene: TRBJ2-7; CDR3 protein: CASSKGGPYIRTGSYEQYF
V gene: TRBV12-3/TRBV12-4; J gene: TRBJ2-7; CDR3 protein: CASSLGVATYEQYF
V gene: TRBV20-1; J gene: TRBJ2-5; CDR3 protein: CSARAGAANQETQYF
V gene: TRBV2; J gene: TRBJ1-2; CDR3 protein: CASSEERASGSGYTF
V gene: TRBV6-5; J gene: TRBJ1-5; CDR3 protein: CASSSRRNQPQHF
V gene: TRBV27; J gene: TRBJ1-3; CDR3 protein: CASKDGTASGNTIYF
V gene: TRBV4-3; J gene: TRBJ2-4; CDR3 protein: CASSQGGTGRAKNIQYF
V gene: TRBV7-6; J gene: TRBJ2-4; CDR3 protein: CASSSSLGTLRALAKNIQYF
V gene: TRBV11-2; J gene: TRBJ2-1; CDR3 protein: CAPWGDEQFF
V gene: TRBV28; J gene: TRBJ2-3; CDR3 protein: CASTPGQGSSGYSTDTQYF
V gene: TRBV30; J gene: TRBJ2-7; CDR3 protein: CAWSGLAGSTNEQYF
V gene: TRBV12-3/TRBV12-4; J gene: TRBJ1-2; CDR3 protein: CASRSRARGGYTF
V gene: TRBV29-1; J gene: TRBJ2-1; CDR3 protein: CSVAEAASGGSEQFF
V gene: TRBV12-3/TRBV12-4; J gene: TRBJ2-3; CDR3 protein: CASSRIGGALGDTQYF
V gene: TRBV5-6; J gene: TRBJ2-5; CDR3 protein: CASSPPLSAETQYF
V gene: TRBV7-2; J gene: TRBJ2-1; CDR3 protein: CASSLGGRTSGGANYNEQFF
V gene: TRBV4-3; J gene: TRBJ1-4; CDR3 protein: CASSQAERGEKLFF
V gene: TRBV5-1; J gene: TRBJ1-2; CDR3 protein: CASSLYTEGSGYGYTF
V gene: TRBV12-3/TRBV12-4; J gene: TRBJ1-1; CDR3 protein: CASSVKENTEAFF